These 23 T cell receptor beta chains were sequenced from one sample in a study of shared clonotypes between healthy human individuals (dated by TCRdb to about 2020). Library prep was done by the immunoSEQ multiplex PCR assay. The immuneACCESS repertoire file appears here via TCRdb, limited to in-frame rearrangements. These files lack a portion of the clones; in checked studies, under half of the deficit traces to unresolved V genes, and the cause of the others is not known. This sample gives under 1,100,000 clones in total; about four fifths of them show up just once. The top ten clonotypes cover 0.6% to 0.75% of the sample. What was sequenced was memory CD4+ T cells from PBMCs. The sample's cell subset or site, from its label and the paper: CD45RA-negative fraction. These receptors all stem from a man aged 18 to 29 in good health. Some clones in this sample may be carry-over from other donors' samples.

This clone is a singleton in its sample. The V call is TRBV6-1, the J call TRBJ1-1; D not certain. Germline V gene data show CDR1 as MNHNS and CDR2 as SASEGT. CDR3 length: 12 amino acids. With 1 base removed from V and 7 bases from J, the gap between germline ends came to 7 bases. The CDR3 DNA reads TGTGCCAGCAGTGAAGGGGGAGATGAAGCTTTCTTT. It codes for CASSEGGDEAFF.

The gene calls are TRBV6-5 and TRBJ1-4; possibly TRBD1 for D (5 bases). The CDR3 covers 13 residues. The germline V gene encodes CDR1 MNHEY and CDR2 SVGAGI. The ends were cut back, 6 bases at V and 6 bases at J, with 11 bases in the middle. The CDR3 DNA reads as TGTGCCAGCAGGCTCGACAGAGATGAAAAACTGTTTTTT. Translation gives CASRLDRDEKLFF.

The V and J genes are TRBV5-4 and TRBJ2-7, with D possibly being TRBD1 (6 bases). This CDR3 contains 13 residues. V lost 8 bases to trimming and J lost 7 bases, with 19 bases between them. CDR1 SGHNT and CDR2 YYREEE come from the germline V gene (reference sequence). The CDR3 coding sequence is TGTGCCAGTAGCCCGGGACAAACCCCGGAGCAGTACTTC. Translating gives CASSPGQTPEQYF. The full variable domain, its missing parts supplied by reference TRBV5-4 and TRBJ2-7, is ETGVTQSPTHLIKTRGQQVTLRCSSQSGHNTVSWYQQALGQGPQFIFQYYREEENGRGNFPPRFSGLQFPNYSSELNVNALELDDSALYLCASSPGQTPEQYFGPGTRLTVT.

The rearrangement uses TRBV9 and TRBJ2-1; tentative D call: TRBD2 (6 bases). V shed 3 bases and J shed 4 bases, with 11 bases lying between them. CDR3 length: 14 amino acids. The germline CDR1 and CDR2 sequences are SGDLS and YYNGEE. DNA of the CDR3: TGTGCCAGCAGCGGGACTACGGTATACAATGAGCAGTTCTTC. Encoded protein: CASSGTTVYNEQFF. Full variable domain (outside the CDR3, taken from reference TRBV9 and TRBJ2-1): DSGVTQTPKHLITATGQRVTLRCSPRSGDLSVYWYQQSLDQGLQFLIQYYNGEERAKGNILERFSAQQFPDLHSELNLSSLELGDSALYFCASSGTTVYNEQFFGPGTRLTVL.

This clone has just a few counts. The chain couples TRBV11-2 to TRBJ2-5; perhaps TRBD2 as D (6 bases). Germline CDR1 and CDR2: SGHAT and FQNNGV. The CDR3 sequence is 18 residues long. Deletions cut 1 base from V and 2 bases from J, with 20 bases between. Here the CDR3 DNA reads TGTGCCAGCAGCTTAGCCTCGAGGGCGGGAAGGAGTCAAGAGACCCAGTACTTC. It codes for CASSLASRAGRSQETQYF.

The J gene is TRBJ1-1, the V gene TRBV11-2; 7 bases are shared with TRBD1. The CDR3 extends over 15 amino acids. Germline CDR1 SGHAT, CDR2 FQNNGV. Trimming at V came to 4 bases and at J to 2 bases, leaving 7 bases not matched to a gene. CDR3 sequence reads: CASSSLGGGNTEAFF. The CDR3 DNA reads TGTGCCAGCAGCTCCCTAGGGGGCGGAAACACTGAAGCTTTCTTT.

The V gene is TRBV9, the J gene TRBJ1-1, with D possibly TRBD1 on 6 matching bases. The CDR3 has 15 amino acids. Deletions cut 4 bases from V and 0 bases from J, with 13 bases between. Germline V gene data show CDR1 as SGDLS and CDR2 as YYNGEE. DNA for the CDR3: TGTGCCAGCAGCCCGACTGGGGGCTTGAACACTGAAGCTTTCTTT. Protein: CASSPTGGLNTEAFF.

The rearrangement links TRBV19 to TRBJ2-7; possibly TRBD1 for D (6 bases). The CDR3 extends over 15 amino acids. V was trimmed by 9 bases and J by 4 bases, leaving 22 bases between them. Germline V gene lookup returns CDR1 LNHDA and CDR2 SQIVND (reference sequence). CDR3 sequence reads: CASRTQGRGEYEQYF. The CDR3 DNA sequence: TGTGCCAGCAGGACCCAGGGCAGGGGAGAATACGAGCAGTACTTC.

This clone appeared a single time. CDR3 residues: CAWSVYGGRTKQYF. The DNA for the CDR3 is TGTGCCTGGAGTGTATACGGCGGGAGGACGAAGCAGTACTTC. The chain combines TRBV30 with TRBJ2-7; 8 bases align to TRBD2. Losses at the gene ends were 0 bases for V and 8 bases for J; bases not matched to a gene: 9. There are 14 residues in the CDR3. Germline loops: CDR1 GTSNPN, CDR2 SVGIG (reference sequence).

The chain uses TRBV30 and TRBJ1-2, with D uncertain. CDR3 size: 13 residues. V gave up 0 bases and J gave up 4 bases, with 9 bases separating them. In germline, CDR1 is GTSNPN, CDR2 SVGIG (reference sequence). The CDR3 DNA follows: TGTGCCTGGAGTGTGGCCGGGTTCTATGGCTACACCTTC. Protein: CAWSVAGFYGYTF.

This clone was seen only a few times. This chain links TRBV4-3 with TRBJ2-7, with TRBD2 identical over 8 bases. This CDR3 is built from 18 residues. J was trimmed by 3 bases and V by 0 bases; bases with no gene match: 13. Germline CDR1 reads LGHNA; CDR2 reads YSLEER. The CDR3 reads CASSQDLGPGTSGYEQYF. In nucleotides, the CDR3 is TGCGCCAGCAGCCAAGATTTGGGCCCAGGGACTAGTGGCTACGAGCAGTACTTC.

The chain recombines TRBV11-2 with TRBJ2-2; no clear D gene. CDR1 and CDR2 from the germline V gene are SGHAT and FQNNGV. The CDR3 is made up of 12 amino acids. Trimming pared 4 bases from V and 5 bases from J, leaving 5 bases between. Here the CDR3 reads CASSSETGELFF. CDR3 DNA sequence: TGTGCCAGCAGCTCCGAGACCGGGGAGCTGTTTTTT. Supplemented by reference TRBV11-2 and TRBJ2-2, the full variable domain reads EAGVAQSPRYKIIEKRQSVAFWCNPISGHATLYWYQQILGQGPKLLIQFQNNGVVDDSQLPKDRFSAERLKGVDSTLKIQPAKLEDSAVYLCASSSETGELFFGEGSRLTVL.

This clone was seen only a few times. V is TRBV10-3 and J is TRBJ2-1; D may be TRBD2 (6 bases). Trimming pared 4 bases from V and 4 bases from J, leaving 11 bases between. CDR3 length equals 14 residues. CDR1 is ENHRY, CDR2 SYGVKD, per germline. The CDR3 nucleotides are TGTGCCATCAGTGTGGACGGGGGATACAATGAGCAGTTCTTC. Protein sequence: CAISVDGGYNEQFF.

The chain recombines TRBV11-3 with TRBJ2-3; no firm D call. Per the germline V gene, CDR1 is SGHNT and CDR2 is YENEEA. Trimming cost V 5 bases and J 2 bases, with 11 bases left between them. The CDR3 is 14 amino acids. The CDR3 DNA follows: TGTGCCAGCAGCGTTGACTTATACACAGATACGCAGTATTTT. This encodes CASSVDLYTDTQYF.

To note about this clone: This CDR3 is also generated by other DNA sequences in the sample. V is TRBV7-2 and J is TRBJ2-1; 10 bases are shared with TRBD2. Trimming at V came to 5 bases and at J to 9 bases, leaving 7 bases not matched to a gene. Looked up from germline, CDR1 is SGHTA and CDR2 is FQGNSA. This CDR3 region has 14 residues. The CDR3 is CASSPRTSGGEQFF. CDR3 bases: TGTGCCAGCAGCCCGCGGACTAGCGGCGGTGAGCAGTTCTTC.

CDR3 loop: CAWSPGLGGSGANVLTF. The CDR3 DNA is TGTGCCTGGAGCCCCGGGCTAGGGGGCTCTGGGGCCAACGTCCTGACTTTC. The V gene is TRBV30, the J gene TRBJ2-6; tentative D call: TRBD1 (6 bases). The CDR3 sequence is 17 residues long. CDR1 GTSNPN and CDR2 SVGIG come from the germline V gene (reference sequence). V was cut by 3 bases and J by 0 bases, with 15 bases left in between.

The V gene is TRBV29-1, the J gene TRBJ1-5; D is ambiguous. Germline CDR1 SQVTM, CDR2 ANQGSEA. The CDR3 has 13 amino acids. Trimming stripped 3 bases from V and 7 bases from J, with 13 bases between. The CDR3 sequence: CSVDSGTGQPQHF. In DNA, the CDR3 is TGCAGCGTTGACAGTGGAACCGGGCAGCCCCAGCATTTT.

V and J are TRBV28 and TRBJ2-1; no definite D call. Germline values: CDR1 MDHEN, CDR2 SYDVKM. V was clipped by 5 bases and J by 2 bases, with 10 bases between them. This CDR3 has 14 residues. For the CDR3, the DNA is TGTGCCAGCAGTCCTAAACTTACCTACAATGAGCAGTTCTTC. It is translated as CASSPKLTYNEQFF.

J is TRBJ2-2 and V is TRBV19, with no clear D. The CDR3 consists of 13 residues. With 7 bases removed from V and 4 bases from J, the gap between germline ends came to 10 bases. CDR1 and CDR2 from the germline V gene are LNHDA and SQIVND (reference sequence). CDR3 DNA sequence: TGTGCCAGTATCCCGGACGGCACCGGGGAGCTGTTTTTT. This gives the protein CASIPDGTGELFF.

CDR3 sequence (DNA): TGCGCCAGCAGCTTGATGGGGTTTGAACGGAATGAGCAGTTCTTC. This sequence encodes CASSLMGFERNEQFF. The chain couples TRBV5-1 to TRBJ2-1; D not certain. The CDR3 runs to 15 residues. Trimming left V 1 base short and J 7 bases short, with 15 bases between. Germline-derived CDR1 and CDR2 are SGHRS and YFSETQ. Using reference TRBV5-1 and TRBJ2-1 for the parts outside the CDR3, the full variable domain is KAGVTQTPRYLIKTRGQQVTLSCSPISGHRSVSWYQQTPGQGLQFLFEYFSETQRNKGNFPGRFSGRQFSNSRSEMNVSTLELGDSALYLCASSLMGFERNEQFFGPGTRLTVL.

Concerning this clone itself: The same CDR3 is also encoded by other DNA sequences in this sample. V and J are TRBV28 and TRBJ1-2; D unresolved. The CDR3 runs to 12 residues. Trimming shortened V by 1 base and J by 4 bases, and 4 bases separated the two germline ends. Germline CDR1 reads MDHEN; CDR2 reads SYDVKM. CDR3 sequence (DNA): TGTGCCAGCAGTTTATCGGCCTATGGCTACACCTTC. It codes for CASSLSAYGYTF.

To note about this clone: One junction end does not reproduce the germline sequence, and a read error may be involved. The V and J genes are TRBV28 and TRBJ1-2; possibly TRBD1 for D (6 bases). The CDR3 sequence is 13 residues long. Per germline, CDR1 MDHEN and CDR2 SYDVKM. DNA for the CDR3: TGTGCCAGCAGGAAAGGACAGAGCTATGACTACACCTTC. The encoded protein is CASRKGQSYDYTF.

As DNA, the CDR3 is TGTGCCAGCAGCCAAGTGGGGGCCCTTGATCAGCCCCAGCATTTT. This translates into CASSQVGALDQPQHF. This chain uses TRBV2 with TRBJ1-5; possibly TRBD1 for D (6 bases). Germline V gene lookup returns CDR1 SNHLY and CDR2 FYNNEI. This CDR3 spans 15 amino acids. Trimming pared 6 bases from V and 5 bases from J, leaving 17 bases between.